This section outlines one TCR beta chain sequence together with its context. The sample comes from a study of shared clonotypes between healthy human individuals. Study details: The people who gave samples were a couple of women and a few men aged 18 to 49.

The V end lost 2 bases, the J end lost 9 bases, and 20 bases lay between the germline ends. The CDR3 runs to 17 residues. Germline loops: CDR1 KGHSH, CDR2 LQKENI. At deep level, the assay was performed. The protocol was immunoSEQ multiplex PCR, while the TCRdb copy is restricted to in-frame clones and leaves out a portion. This table has a few million clones, roughly 95% appearing once. The rearrangement links TRBV18 to TRBJ1-6; tentatively, D is TRBD1 (5 bases). Source material: naive CD4+ T cells sorted from blood. The subset was: CD45RA+ positively selected. The receptor was isolated from a man between 18 and 35 years old in good health. The CDR3 sequence: CASSPGIDRSLGSPLHF. As DNA, the CDR3 is TGTGCCAGCTCACCAGGAATCGACAGAAGTTTAGGTTCACCCCTCCACTTT. Based on the CDR3 plus reference TRBV18 and TRBJ1-6, the full variable domain is NAGVMQNPRHLVRRRGQEARLRCSPMKGHSHVYWYRQLPEEGLKFMVYLQKENIIDESGMPKERFSAEFPKEGPSILRIQQVVRGDSAAYFCASSPGIDRSLGSPLHFGNGTRLTVT.